The 3 T cell receptor beta chains below all came from one sample that was sequenced in a study of immune evolution from preneoplasia to lung adenocarcinoma (dated by TCRdb to about 2021). The library was obtained by the immunoSEQ multiplex PCR assay. Drawn from immuneACCESS, this table holds only the in-frame rearrangements with V and J called that TCRdb kept. Clones are partly lost; checked studies trace under half to an unresolved V gene and leave the rest unexplained. The sample table shows over 13,000 clones, and around three quarters are seen once. Roughly 4.5% of the sample rests with the top ten. The sample was FFPE minimally invasive lung adenocarcinoma tissue. Reading the label with the study, this specimen's cell subset or site is: micro-invasive lung adenocarcinoma (MIA). The receptors were sampled from a person aged 65 to 85 with lung adenocarcinoma.

V gene TRBV30 combines with J gene TRBJ2-7, with D tentatively TRBD2 (6 bases). Germline values: CDR1 GTSNPN, CDR2 SVGIG (reference sequence). The CDR3 sequence is 13 residues long. Trimming took off 7 bases at V and 7 bases at J, with 20 bases between the two ends. The CDR3 DNA is TGTGCCTTACACTCGGGGCGGGGATGGGAGCAGTACTTC. This sequence encodes CALHSGRGWEQYF.

This clone was detected once. The chain combines TRBV28 with TRBJ2-1; D remains ambiguous. CDR3 length equals 11 residues. Looked up from germline, CDR1 is MDHEN and CDR2 is SYDVKM. The V and J ends lost 4 bases and 10 bases respectively, with 8 bases between them. The CDR3 coding sequence is TGTGCCAGCAGTTCTGCTCGAGAGCAGTTCTTC. Translation: CASSSAREQFF. The variable domain in full, completed from reference TRBV28 and TRBJ2-1, reads DVKVTQSSRYLVKRTGEKVFLECVQDMDHENMFWYRQDPGLGLRLIYFSYDVKMKEKGDIPEGYSVSREKKERFSLILESASTNQTSMYLCASSSAREQFFGPGTRLTVL.

This rearrangement joins TRBV2 to TRBJ2-1; TRBD1 matches 7 bases. The CDR3 loop spans 14 amino acids. J gave up 6 bases and V 8 bases, and 10 bases lay outside the gene matches. Germline V gives CDR1 SNHLY, CDR2 FYNNEI. The CDR3 DNA sequence: TGTGCCAGCCAAGGCAGGGGGTTACGCAATGAGCAGTTCTTC. Protein: CASQGRGLRNEQFF.